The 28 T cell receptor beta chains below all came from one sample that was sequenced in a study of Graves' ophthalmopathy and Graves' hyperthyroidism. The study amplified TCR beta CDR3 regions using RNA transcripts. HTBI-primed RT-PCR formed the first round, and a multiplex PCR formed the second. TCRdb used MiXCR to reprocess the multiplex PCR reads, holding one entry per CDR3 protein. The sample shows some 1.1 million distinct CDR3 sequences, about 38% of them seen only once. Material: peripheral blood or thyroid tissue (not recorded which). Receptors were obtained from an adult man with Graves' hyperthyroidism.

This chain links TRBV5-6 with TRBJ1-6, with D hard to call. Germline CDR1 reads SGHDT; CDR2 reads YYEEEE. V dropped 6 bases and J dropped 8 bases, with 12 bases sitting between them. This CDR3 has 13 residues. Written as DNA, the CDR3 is TGTGCCAGCATGTCTATTCCGGATTCACCCCTCCACTTT. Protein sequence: CASMSIPDSPLHF.

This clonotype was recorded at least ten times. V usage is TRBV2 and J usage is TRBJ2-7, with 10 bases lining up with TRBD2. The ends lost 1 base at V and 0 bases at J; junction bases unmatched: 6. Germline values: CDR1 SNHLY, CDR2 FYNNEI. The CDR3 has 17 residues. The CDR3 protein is CASSEGQRGGHSYEQYF. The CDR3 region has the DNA TGTGCCAGCAGTGAAGGCCAGCGGGGGGGCCACTCCTACGAGCAGTACTTC.

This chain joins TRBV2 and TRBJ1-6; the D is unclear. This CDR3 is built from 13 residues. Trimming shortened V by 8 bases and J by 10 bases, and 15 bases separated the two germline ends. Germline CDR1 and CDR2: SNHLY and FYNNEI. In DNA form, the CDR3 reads TGTGCCAGCGTCGACGGACCGAACTCACCCCTCCACTTT. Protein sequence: CASVDGPNSPLHF.

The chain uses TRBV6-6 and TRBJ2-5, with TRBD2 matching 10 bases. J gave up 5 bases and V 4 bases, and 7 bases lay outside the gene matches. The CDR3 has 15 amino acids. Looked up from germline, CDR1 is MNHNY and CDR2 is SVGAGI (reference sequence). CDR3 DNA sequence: TGTGCCAGCAGTTCTCCGGGACTAGCGATGGAGACCCAGTACTTC. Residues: CASSSPGLAMETQYF.

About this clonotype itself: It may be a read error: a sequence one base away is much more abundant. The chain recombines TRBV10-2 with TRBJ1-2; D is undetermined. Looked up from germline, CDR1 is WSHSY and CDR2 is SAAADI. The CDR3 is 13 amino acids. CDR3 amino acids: CASSYSVGDGCTF. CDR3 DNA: TGTGCCAGCAGTTACTCCGTTGGGGATGGCTGCACCTTC.

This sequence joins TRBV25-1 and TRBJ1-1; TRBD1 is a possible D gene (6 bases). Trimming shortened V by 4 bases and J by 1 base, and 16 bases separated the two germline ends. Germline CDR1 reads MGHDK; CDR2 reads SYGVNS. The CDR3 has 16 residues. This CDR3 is CASSGGGAGRNTEAFF. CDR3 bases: TGTGCCAGCAGTGGTGGGGGGGCGGGTAGGAACACTGAAGCTTTCTTT.

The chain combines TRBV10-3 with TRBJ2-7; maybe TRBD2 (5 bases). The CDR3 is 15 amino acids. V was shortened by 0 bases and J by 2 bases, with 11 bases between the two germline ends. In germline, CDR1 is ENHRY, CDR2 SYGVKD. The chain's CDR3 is CAISESLRRTYEQYF. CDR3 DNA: TGTGCCATCAGTGAGTCCTTGCGGAGGACCTACGAGCAGTACTTC.

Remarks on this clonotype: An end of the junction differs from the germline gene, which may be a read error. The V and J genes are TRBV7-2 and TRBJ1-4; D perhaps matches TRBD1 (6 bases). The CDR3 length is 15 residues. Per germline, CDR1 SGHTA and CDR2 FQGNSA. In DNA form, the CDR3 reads TGCGCCAGCAGCCAAGGGGGGGGGTGCGTTGAAAAACTGTTTTTT. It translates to CASSQGGGCVEKLFF.

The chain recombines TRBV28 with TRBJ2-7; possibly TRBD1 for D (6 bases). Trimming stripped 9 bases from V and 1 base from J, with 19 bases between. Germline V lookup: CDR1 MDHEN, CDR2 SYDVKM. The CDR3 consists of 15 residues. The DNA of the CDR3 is TGTGCCAGTAGGGCCAACAGGGTTTGGTCCTACGAGCAGTACTTC. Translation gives CASRANRVWSYEQYF.

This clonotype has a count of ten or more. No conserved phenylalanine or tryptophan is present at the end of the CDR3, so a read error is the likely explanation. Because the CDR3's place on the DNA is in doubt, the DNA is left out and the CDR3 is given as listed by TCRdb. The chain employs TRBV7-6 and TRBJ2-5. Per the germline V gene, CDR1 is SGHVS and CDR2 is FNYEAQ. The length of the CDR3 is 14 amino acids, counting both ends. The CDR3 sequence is CASSLDVSGLFETL.

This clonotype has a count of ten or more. CDR3 sequence (DNA): TGTGCCAGCAGCTTATGGGCATCGGGGGCCAACGTCCTGACTTTC. Protein product: CASSLWASGANVLTF. The V call is TRBV7-2, the J call TRBJ2-6; D is unresolved. This CDR3 has 15 amino acids. With 2 bases removed from V and 4 bases from J, the gap between germline ends came to 9 bases. Germline V gives CDR1 SGHTA, CDR2 FQGNSA.

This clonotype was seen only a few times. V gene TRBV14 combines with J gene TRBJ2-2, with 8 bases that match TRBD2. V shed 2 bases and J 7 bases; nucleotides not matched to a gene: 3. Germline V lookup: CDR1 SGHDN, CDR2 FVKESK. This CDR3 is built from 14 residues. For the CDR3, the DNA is TGTGCCAGCAGCCAACTAGCGGGTGACGGGGAGCTGTTTTTT. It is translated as CASSQLAGDGELFF.

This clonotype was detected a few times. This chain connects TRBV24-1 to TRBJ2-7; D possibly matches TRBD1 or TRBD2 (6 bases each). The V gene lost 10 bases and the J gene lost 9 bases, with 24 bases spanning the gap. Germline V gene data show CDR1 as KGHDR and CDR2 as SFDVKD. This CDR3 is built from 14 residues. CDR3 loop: CATGTEQGNGGQYF. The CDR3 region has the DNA TGTGCCACGGGAACCGAACAGGGCAACGGGGGGCAGTACTTC.

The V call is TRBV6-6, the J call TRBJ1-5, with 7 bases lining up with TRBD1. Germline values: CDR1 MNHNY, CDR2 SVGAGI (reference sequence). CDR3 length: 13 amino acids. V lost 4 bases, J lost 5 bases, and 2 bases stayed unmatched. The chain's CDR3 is CASSSDRYQPQHF. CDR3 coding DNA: TGTGCCAGCAGTTCGGACAGGTATCAGCCCCAGCATTTT.

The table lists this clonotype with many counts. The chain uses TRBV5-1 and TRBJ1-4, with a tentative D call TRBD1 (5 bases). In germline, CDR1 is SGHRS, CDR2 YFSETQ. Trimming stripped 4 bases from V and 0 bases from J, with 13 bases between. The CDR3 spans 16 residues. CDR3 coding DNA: TGCGCCAGCAGCCCAGGACACGGACCAACTAATGAAAAACTGTTTTTT. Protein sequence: CASSPGHGPTNEKLFF.

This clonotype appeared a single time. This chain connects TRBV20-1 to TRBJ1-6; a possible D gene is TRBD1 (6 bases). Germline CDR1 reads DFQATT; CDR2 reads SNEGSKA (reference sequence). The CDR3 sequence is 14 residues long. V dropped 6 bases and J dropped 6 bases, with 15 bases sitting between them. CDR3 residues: CSASRRDTNSPLHF. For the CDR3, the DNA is TGCAGTGCCAGCAGGAGGGACACTAATTCACCCCTCCACTTT.

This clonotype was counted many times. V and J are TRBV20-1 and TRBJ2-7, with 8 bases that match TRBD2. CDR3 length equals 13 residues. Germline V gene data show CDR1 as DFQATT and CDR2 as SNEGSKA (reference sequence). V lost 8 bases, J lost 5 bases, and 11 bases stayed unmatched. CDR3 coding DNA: TGCAGTTGGGTCGGCGGGGGGTGGGACGAGCAGTACTTC. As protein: CSWVGGGWDEQYF.

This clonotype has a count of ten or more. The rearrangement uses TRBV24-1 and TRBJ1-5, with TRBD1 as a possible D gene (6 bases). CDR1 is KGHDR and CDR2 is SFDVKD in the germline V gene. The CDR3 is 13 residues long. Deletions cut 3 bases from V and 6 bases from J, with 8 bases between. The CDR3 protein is CATSDRQAQPQHF. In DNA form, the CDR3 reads TGTGCCACCAGTGATAGACAGGCTCAGCCCCAGCATTTT.

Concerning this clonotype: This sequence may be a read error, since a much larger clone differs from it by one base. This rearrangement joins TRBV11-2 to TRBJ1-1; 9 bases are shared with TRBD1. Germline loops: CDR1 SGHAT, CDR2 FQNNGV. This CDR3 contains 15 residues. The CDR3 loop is CATSSRRGQGTEAFF. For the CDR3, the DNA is TGTGCCACCAGCTCGCGTAGGGGACAGGGCACTGAAGCTTTCTTT.

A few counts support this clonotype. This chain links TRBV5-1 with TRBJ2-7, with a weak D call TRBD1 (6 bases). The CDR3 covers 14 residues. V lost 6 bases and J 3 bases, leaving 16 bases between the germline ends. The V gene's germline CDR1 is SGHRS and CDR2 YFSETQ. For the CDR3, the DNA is TGCGCCAGCAACACTTCCGGGACAAACTACGAGCAGTACTTC. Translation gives CASNTSGTNYEQYF.

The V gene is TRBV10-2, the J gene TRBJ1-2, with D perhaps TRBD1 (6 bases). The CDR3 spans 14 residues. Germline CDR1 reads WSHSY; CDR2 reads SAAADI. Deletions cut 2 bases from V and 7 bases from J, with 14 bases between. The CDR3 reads CASSEPDSLGGYTF. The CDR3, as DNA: TGCGCCAGCAGTGAGCCGGACAGTCTCGGTGGCTACACCTTC.

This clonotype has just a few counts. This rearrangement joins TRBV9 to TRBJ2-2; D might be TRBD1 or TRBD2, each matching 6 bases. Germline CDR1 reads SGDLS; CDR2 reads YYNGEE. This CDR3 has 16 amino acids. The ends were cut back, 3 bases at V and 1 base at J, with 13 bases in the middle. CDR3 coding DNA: TGTGCCAGCAGCGAATCCGGGGGCAAGAACACCGGGGAGCTGTTTTTT. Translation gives CASSESGGKNTGELFF.

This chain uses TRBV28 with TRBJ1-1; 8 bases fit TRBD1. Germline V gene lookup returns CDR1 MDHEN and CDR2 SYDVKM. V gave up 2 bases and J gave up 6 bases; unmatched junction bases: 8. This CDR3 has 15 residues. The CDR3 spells CASSLLGQAAAEAFF. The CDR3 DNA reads TGTGCCAGCAGTTTACTGGGACAGGCTGCCGCTGAAGCTTTCTTT.

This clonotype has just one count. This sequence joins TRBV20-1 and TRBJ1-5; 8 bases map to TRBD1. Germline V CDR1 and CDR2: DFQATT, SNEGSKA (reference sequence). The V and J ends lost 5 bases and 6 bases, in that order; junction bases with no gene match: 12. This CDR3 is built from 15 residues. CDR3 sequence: CSAHRSGTGSQPQHF. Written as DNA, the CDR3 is TGCAGTGCTCACAGGTCCGGGACAGGATCTCAGCCCCAGCATTTT.

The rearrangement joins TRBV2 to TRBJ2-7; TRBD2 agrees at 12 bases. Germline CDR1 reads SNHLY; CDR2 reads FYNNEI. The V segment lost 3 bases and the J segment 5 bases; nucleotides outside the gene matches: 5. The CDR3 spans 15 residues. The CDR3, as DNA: TGTGCCAGCAGTGAGCTAGCGGGAGGGCTGGACGAGCAGTACTTC. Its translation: CASSELAGGLDEQYF.

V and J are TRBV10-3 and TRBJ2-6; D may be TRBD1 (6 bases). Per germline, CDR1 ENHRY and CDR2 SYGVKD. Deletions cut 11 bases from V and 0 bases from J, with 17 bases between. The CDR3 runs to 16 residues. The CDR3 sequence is CASTGTTTSGANVLTF. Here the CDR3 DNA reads TGTGCCTCGACCGGGACAACAACCTCTGGGGCCAACGTCCTGACTTTC.

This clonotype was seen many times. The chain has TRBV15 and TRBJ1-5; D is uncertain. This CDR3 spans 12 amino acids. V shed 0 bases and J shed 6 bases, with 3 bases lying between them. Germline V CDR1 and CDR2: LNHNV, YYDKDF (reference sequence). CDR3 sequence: CATSRDRQPQHF. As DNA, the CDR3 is TGTGCCACCAGCAGAGATCGTCAGCCCCAGCATTTT.

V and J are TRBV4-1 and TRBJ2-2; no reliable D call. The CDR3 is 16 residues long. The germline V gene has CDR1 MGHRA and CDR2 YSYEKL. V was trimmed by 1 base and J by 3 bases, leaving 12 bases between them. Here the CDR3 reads CASSQVGGTDTGELFF. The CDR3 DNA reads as TGCGCCAGCAGCCAAGTTGGTGGAACGGACACCGGGGAGCTGTTTTTT.